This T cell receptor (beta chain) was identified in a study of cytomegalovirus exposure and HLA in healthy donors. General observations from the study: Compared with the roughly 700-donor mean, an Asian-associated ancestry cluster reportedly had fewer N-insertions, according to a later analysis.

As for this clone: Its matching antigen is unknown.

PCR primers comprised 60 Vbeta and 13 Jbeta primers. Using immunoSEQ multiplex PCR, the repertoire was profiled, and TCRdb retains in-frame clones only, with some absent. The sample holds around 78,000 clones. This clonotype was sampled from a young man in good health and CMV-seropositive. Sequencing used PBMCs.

The chain's CDR3 is CASSPEGYGFYGETQYF. The CDR3 nucleotides are TGTGCCAGCAGCCCGGAGGGATACGGCTTCTACGGAGAGACCCAGTACTTC. This chain connects TRBV7-8 to TRBJ2-5, with D maybe TRBD2 (6 bases). This CDR3 contains 17 residues. CDR1 is SGHVS and CDR2 is FQNEAQ in the germline V gene. V lost 5 bases, J lost 4 bases, and 23 bases lay in between. Full variable domain (missing parts from reference TRBV7-8 and TRBJ2-5): GAGVSQSPRYKVAKRGQDVALRCDPISGHVSLFWYQQALGQGPEFLTYFQNEAQLDKSGLPSDRFFAERPEGSVSTLKIQRTQQEDSAVYLCASSPEGYGFYGETQYFGPGTRLLVL.